These 19 T cell receptor beta chains originate from one sample sequenced in a study of blood T cell repertoires in COVID-19. Assay: immunoSEQ multiplex PCR; the TCRdb copy retains only in-frame clones and omits some. There are a few hundred thousand clones in the sample; more than 70% occur only once, and approximately 7.8% lies in the top ten. Material for sequencing was peripheral blood. The receptors shown here come from a woman aged 45-59 years who had recovered from COVID-19.

The chain couples TRBV19 to TRBJ1-1; 7 nucleotides line up with TRBD1. V trimming: 9 bases; J trimming: 0 bases; junction bases outside the gene matches: 4. Germline CDR1 LNHDA, CDR2 SQIVND (reference sequence). The CDR3 spans 13 residues. The CDR3 region is CASKDRLNTEAFF. In nucleotides, the CDR3 is TGTGCCAGCAAGGACAGGTTGAACACTGAAGCTTTCTTT. Full variable domain (remainder filled in from reference TRBV19 and TRBJ1-1): DGGITQSPKYLFRKEGQNVTLSCEQNLNHDAMYWYRQDPGQGLRLIYYSQIVNDFQKGDIAEGYSVSREKKESFPLTVTSAQKNPTAFYLCASKDRLNTEAFFGQGTRLTVV.

This clone has just one count. The V call is TRBV5-1, the J call TRBJ2-2; D is perhaps TRBD1 (5 bases). CDR1 SGHRS and CDR2 YFSETQ come from the germline V gene. CDR3 size: 16 residues. Deletions cut 4 bases from V and 6 bases from J, with 19 bases between. CDR3 protein: CASSPRTSKGSGELFF. CDR3 nucleotide sequence: TGCGCCAGCAGCCCACGGACATCTAAGGGGTCCGGGGAGCTGTTTTTT.

V is TRBV28 and J is TRBJ1-3, with D possibly TRBD1 on 5 matching bases. This CDR3 comprises 17 residues. The germline gives CDR1 MDHEN, CDR2 SYDVKM. V lost 6 bases and J 2 bases, leaving 20 bases between the germline ends. The CDR3 sequence: CASRRGRRWGTGNTIYF. CDR3 DNA sequence: TGTGCCAGCAGAAGGGGTAGGCGGTGGGGAACTGGAAACACCATATATTTT.

This chain links TRBV6-2 or TRBV6-3 with TRBJ1-1, with 8 bases lining up with TRBD1. Germline V gene data show CDR1 as MNHEY and CDR2 as SVGEGT. The length of the CDR3 is 15 residues. The trim removed 7 bases at V and 4 bases at J, leaving 11 bases unmatched. The CDR3 spells CASTPETGAGTEAFF. The DNA of the CDR3 is TGTGCCAGCACCCCCGAGACAGGGGCTGGCACTGAAGCTTTCTTT.

This clone was picked up a small number of times. The chain joins TRBV29-1 to TRBJ1-5; TRBD1 is a possible D gene (5 bases). CDR1 and CDR2 from the germline V gene are SQVTM and ANQGSEA. The CDR3 runs to 15 residues. V lost 8 bases, J lost 2 bases, and 19 bases lay in between. The CDR3 DNA sequence: TGCAGCCGCGAACTAACCAGGGTAGGCAATCAGCCCCAGCATTTT. Protein: CSRELTRVGNQPQHF.

J is TRBJ2-3 and V is TRBV7-8; D is tentatively TRBD1 or TRBD2 (7 bases each). This CDR3 contains 15 residues. V was shortened by 5 bases and J by 4 bases, with 16 bases between the two germline ends. Per germline, CDR1 SGHVS and CDR2 FQNEAQ. CDR3: CASSQGGSEADTQYF. CDR3 sequence (DNA): TGTGCCAGCAGCCAGGGGGGGAGTGAGGCAGATACGCAGTATTTT.

This chain connects TRBV28 to TRBJ2-7; tentative D call: TRBD2 (5 bases). This CDR3 comprises 16 residues. CDR1 and CDR2 from the germline V gene are MDHEN and SYDVKM. Trimming took 7 bases from V and 0 from J, leaving 19 bases between them. CDR3 DNA: TGTGCCAGCAACGATCCCCTGAGGAGGAGCTCCTACGAGCAGTACTTC. Amino acid sequence: CASNDPLRRSSYEQYF.

The gene calls are TRBV6-5 and TRBJ1-2; 7 bases are shared with TRBD1. There are 13 residues in the CDR3. The germline V gene encodes CDR1 MNHEY and CDR2 SVGAGI. J gave up 6 bases and V 6 bases, and 7 bases lay outside the gene matches. CDR3 nucleotides: TGTGCCAGCAGCGCCAGGGGGAGTAATGGCTACACCTTC. It yields the protein CASSARGSNGYTF.

The genes are TRBV2 and TRBJ2-7; possible D gene TRBD2, 6 bases. Germline CDR1 is SNHLY and CDR2 is FYNNEI. V dropped 4 bases and J dropped 1 base, with 11 bases sitting between them. The CDR3 is made up of 14 amino acids. The CDR3 is CASSGGLGSYEQYF. DNA for the CDR3: TGTGCCAGCAGTGGGGGACTTGGATCCTACGAGCAGTACTTC.

V is TRBV6-2 or TRBV6-3 and J is TRBJ1-2; possible D gene TRBD1, 6 bases. This CDR3 has 13 residues. V was shortened by 8 bases and J by 7 bases, with 17 bases between the two germline ends. Germline CDR1 reads MNHEY; CDR2 reads SVGEGT. CDR3 in amino acids: CASRLGGASGYTF. CDR3 in DNA: TGTGCCAGCCGCCTCGGGGGGGCTTCTGGCTACACCTTC.

The rearrangement links TRBV19 to TRBJ2-6; no clear D. Germline-derived CDR1 and CDR2 are LNHDA and SQIVND (reference sequence). The CDR3 covers 16 residues. Deletions cut 3 bases from V and 3 bases from J, with 12 bases between. CDR3 sequence: CASSIRALVGANVLTF. The CDR3 DNA sequence: TGTGCCAGTAGTATCCGAGCCTTGGTTGGGGCCAACGTCCTGACTTTC. The whole variable domain, filled in from reference TRBV19 and TRBJ2-6, reads DGGITQSPKYLFRKEGQNVTLSCEQNLNHDAMYWYRQDPGQGLRLIYYSQIVNDFQKGDIAEGYSVSREKKESFPLTVTSAQKNPTAFYLCASSIRALVGANVLTFGAGSRLTVL.

The rearrangement joins TRBV24-1 to TRBJ2-2; D not certain. CDR3 size: 13 residues. CDR1 KGHDR and CDR2 SFDVKD come from the germline V gene. Trimming left V 9 bases short and J 2 bases short, with 9 bases between. The CDR3 bases are TGTGCCACCTCAGGTCGCAACACCGGGGAGCTGTTTTTT. Its protein product is CATSGRNTGELFF.

J is TRBJ2-5 and V is TRBV9, with a tentative D call TRBD1 (5 bases). The CDR3 has 15 amino acids. The germline V gene encodes CDR1 SGDLS and CDR2 YYNGEE. Trimming stripped 3 bases from V and 5 bases from J, with 17 bases between. Written as DNA, the CDR3 is TGTGCCAGCAGCGGTCTACAGGCCGGCTTGGAGACCCAGTACTTC. This encodes CASSGLQAGLETQYF. Variable domain in full (rest from reference TRBV9 and TRBJ2-5): DSGVTQTPKHLITATGQRVTLRCSPRSGDLSVYWYQQSLDQGLQFLIQYYNGEERAKGNILERFSAQQFPDLHSELNLSSLELGDSALYFCASSGLQAGLETQYFGPGTRLLVL.

This chain uses TRBV28 with TRBJ1-2; 8 bases are a match to TRBD1. Trimming removed 7 bases from V and 4 bases from J; junction bases left unmatched: 5. Looked up from germline, CDR1 is MDHEN and CDR2 is SYDVKM. This CDR3 has 13 amino acids. CDR3 protein: CASTDRVIYGYTF. Here the CDR3 DNA reads TGTGCCAGCACGGACAGGGTTATCTATGGCTACACCTTC.

The chain links TRBV10-3 to TRBJ2-1; 9 bases align to TRBD2. The germline V gene has CDR1 ENHRY and CDR2 SYGVKD. With V trimmed by 11 bases and J by 5 bases, 22 bases remained unmatched. This CDR3 has 18 amino acids. The CDR3 loop is CAPPPGAGSSGDNNEQFF. CDR3 nucleotide sequence: TGTGCCCCTCCGCCGGGGGCGGGTTCTAGCGGGGATAACAATGAGCAGTTCTTC.

V gene TRBV19 combines with J gene TRBJ1-1, with a tentative D call TRBD1 (5 bases). The CDR3 has 15 amino acids. Trimming took off 3 bases at V and 2 bases at J, with 13 bases between the two ends. Germline CDR1 LNHDA, CDR2 SQIVND (reference sequence). Here the CDR3 DNA reads TGTGCCAGTAGTATTCTGATGGGGCTTAACACTGAAGCTTTCTTT. This translates into CASSILMGLNTEAFF.

The chain has TRBV2 and TRBJ2-2, with a weak D call TRBD1 (5 bases). The germline gives CDR1 SNHLY, CDR2 FYNNEI. V gave up 0 bases and J gave up 4 bases, with 9 bases separating them. CDR3 length: 15 amino acids. The CDR3 DNA reads TGTGCCAGCAGTGAAGCCAGGGTGGGCACCGGGGAGCTGTTTTTT. Protein: CASSEARVGTGELFF.

The rearrangement links TRBV28 to TRBJ2-5; 7 bases align to TRBD1. The CDR3 length is 14 residues. Germline V gene data show CDR1 as MDHEN and CDR2 as SYDVKM. The ends lost 6 bases at V and 4 bases at J; junction bases unmatched: 8. CDR3 amino acids: CASRSQGRGETQYF. The CDR3 DNA reads TGTGCCAGCAGGTCACAGGGGAGAGGAGAGACCCAGTACTTC.

The CDR3 reads CASSISRGSYNEQFF. CDR3 in DNA: TGTGCCAGTAGTATAAGTCGGGGTTCCTACAATGAGCAGTTCTTC. This rearrangement joins TRBV19 to TRBJ2-1, with D possibly being TRBD2 (5 bases). The CDR3 is 15 amino acids. The V and J ends lost 2 bases and 1 base respectively, with 9 bases between them. Germline V gene data show CDR1 as LNHDA and CDR2 as SQIVND (reference sequence).